The 24 T cell receptor beta chains in this list originate from one sample, sequenced in a study of blood T cells in healthy people across ages. Using a J-beta primer mix together with a sample-barcoded 5' primer, a second PCR was run for roughly 7 to 12 cycles. A single record per CDR3 protein comes from TCRdb applying MiXCR to the 5' RACE reads. The sample shows around 940,000 distinct CDR3 sequences, 51% of them seen only once. Sequences were obtained from blood. These receptors all come from a woman in her sixties in good health.

This clonotype was detected a few times. The gene calls are TRBV7-2 and TRBJ1-4, with a weak D call TRBD1 (5 bases). Deletions cut 6 bases from V and 11 bases from J, with 19 bases between. Per the germline V gene, CDR1 is SGHTA and CDR2 is FQGNSA. This CDR3 is built from 14 residues. CDR3 DNA sequence: TGTGCCAGCAGTACTCCAGGGTTTCGAAGGAAACTGTTTTTT. Its translation: CASSTPGFRRKLFF.

This clonotype has just a few counts. The rearrangement uses TRBV4-1 and TRBJ2-5, with a tentative D call TRBD1 (6 bases). V dropped 4 bases and J dropped 3 bases, with 9 bases sitting between them. Germline V gene sequence: CDR1 MGHRA, CDR2 YSYEKL. The CDR3 totals 13 residues. The CDR3 DNA reads as TGCGCCAGCAGCCCGGACAGCGAAGAGACCCAGTACTTC. It specifies CASSPDSEETQYF.

This clonotype was seen repeatedly, ten times or more. V gene TRBV4-3 combines with J gene TRBJ2-7; no reliable D call. The CDR3 loop spans 14 amino acids. V lost 0 bases to trimming and J lost 0 bases, with 6 bases between them. Per the germline V gene, CDR1 is LGHNA and CDR2 is YSLEER. The CDR3 region is CASSQDLFSYEQYF. The CDR3 DNA is TGCGCCAGCAGCCAAGATCTCTTCTCCTACGAGCAGTACTTC.

Here the CDR3 DNA reads TGCGCCAGCAGCATGGGACTAGCGGAGGCGGAGACCCAGTTCTTC. Its translation: CASSMGLAEAETQFF. The chain recombines TRBV5-1 with TRBJ2-1, with 11 nucleotides matching TRBD2. The CDR3 totals 15 residues. With 4 bases clipped from V and 13 bases from J, the junction kept 13 bases outside the gene matches. Germline V gene lookup returns CDR1 SGHRS and CDR2 YFSETQ.

The J gene is TRBJ2-1, the V gene TRBV4-1; D is undetermined. This CDR3 has 12 residues. From germline, CDR1 is MGHRA and CDR2 YSYEKL. Trimming left V 2 bases short and J 7 bases short, with 6 bases between. CDR3 amino acids: CASSQYLNEQFF. The CDR3 DNA sequence: TGCGCCAGCAGCCAATATCTTAATGAGCAGTTCTTC.

The gene calls are TRBV20-1 and TRBJ1-1; D not certain. The germline gives CDR1 DFQATT, CDR2 SNEGSKA (reference sequence). The CDR3 covers 15 residues. The ends were cut back, 6 bases at V and 7 bases at J, with 24 bases in the middle. CDR3 coding DNA: TGCAGTGCAACGCGGAACGTAGCCGGCCGCGGTGAAGCTTTCTTT. This sequence encodes CSATRNVAGRGEAFF.

This clonotype was counted ten times or more. The gene calls are TRBV29-1 and TRBJ2-1; D unresolved. The germline V gene encodes CDR1 SQVTM and CDR2 ANQGSEA. This CDR3 region has 11 residues. V lost 5 bases and J 6 bases, leaving 8 bases between the germline ends. The CDR3 here is CSVRDLNEQFF. In DNA, the CDR3 is TGCAGCGTTAGGGATCTCAATGAGCAGTTCTTC.

This chain links TRBV10-3 with TRBJ2-5; 8 bases are a match to TRBD2. Matching the DNA end better, TRBJ2-7 makes the J call doubtful. The CDR3 spans 14 residues. The germline CDR1 and CDR2 sequences are ENHRY and SYGVKD. Here the CDR3 DNA reads TGTGCCATCAGCATAGCGGGAAGAGACTACGAGCAGTACTTC. This codes for CAISIAGRDYEQYF.

This clonotype was seen just once. The V gene is TRBV29-1, the J gene TRBJ2-7; either TRBD1 or TRBD2 may supply D (5 bases each). Matching the DNA end better, TRBJ2-5 makes the J call doubtful. CDR1 and CDR2 (germline): SQVTM, ANQGSEA. CDR3 length: 13 amino acids. The CDR3: CSVAAGTGETQYF. CDR3 nucleotide sequence: TGCAGCGTTGCGGCCGGGACGGGAGAGACCCAGTACTTC.

This sequence joins TRBV7-3 and TRBJ2-1, with D possibly matching TRBD2 (6 bases). Germline V gives CDR1 SGHTA, CDR2 FQGTGA. The V end lost 5 bases, the J end lost 6 bases, and 11 bases lay between the germline ends. The CDR3 runs 13 residues. CDR3 coding DNA: TGTGCCAGCAGCACGACTAGGATCAATGAGCAGTTCTTC. Protein product: CASSTTRINEQFF.

This clonotype was detected only once. This rearrangement joins TRBV27 to TRBJ2-3; 9 bases agree with TRBD1. CDR3 length equals 16 residues. Germline V gives CDR1 MNHEY, CDR2 SMNVEV (reference sequence). V lost 3 bases to trimming and J lost 2 bases; unmatched junction nucleotides: 6. The DNA of the CDR3 is TGTGCCAGCAGTTTTGGGGGGACAGGGAACACAGATACGCAGTATTTT. As protein: CASSFGGTGNTDTQYF.

This chain joins TRBV5-1 and TRBJ2-3; TRBD2 matches at 14 bases. CDR1 and CDR2 from the germline V gene are SGHRS and YFSETQ. The CDR3 loop spans 18 amino acids. Unmatched junction bases numbered 6, after V lost 1 base and J lost 2 bases. CDR3 residues: CASSLTGTSGRNTDTQYF. The CDR3 DNA reads as TGCGCCAGCAGCTTGACCGGGACTAGCGGGAGAAACACAGATACGCAGTATTTT.

V usage is TRBV6-2 or TRBV6-3 and J usage is TRBJ2-5; possibly TRBD1 for D (6 bases). Per the germline V gene, CDR1 is MNHEY and CDR2 is SVGEGT. The CDR3 has 14 residues. The V and J ends lost 6 bases and 11 bases respectively, with 22 bases between them. CDR3 bases: TGTGCCAGCAGCTATGGACATAGGGACACTGAGCAGTACTTC. This sequence encodes CASSYGHRDTEQYF.

The chain couples TRBV20-1 to TRBJ2-1; no definite D call. Trimming cost V 3 bases and J 2 bases, with 11 bases left between them. The germline V gene encodes CDR1 DFQATT and CDR2 SNEGSKA (reference sequence). This CDR3 region has 14 residues. As DNA, the CDR3 is TGCAGTGCTAGGCAGCTTAATGCCTACAATGAGCAGTTCTTC. Translated, it gives CSARQLNAYNEQFF.

The chain recombines TRBV4-3 with TRBJ2-5; 9 bases match TRBD2. Germline V gives CDR1 LGHNA, CDR2 YSLEER. Germline trimming cut 0 bases from V and 11 bases from J; bases unmatched to any gene: 16. The CDR3 contains 17 residues. CDR3 coding DNA: TGCGCCAGCAGCCAAGACCGACTAGCGGTTCCTTGGGATGAGCAGTACTTC. Its translation: CASSQDRLAVPWDEQYF.

The J gene is TRBJ1-4, the V gene TRBV3-1, with 9 bases aligning to TRBD1. Germline CDR1 is LGHDT and CDR2 is YNNKEL (reference sequence). Germline trimming cut 5 bases from V and 7 bases from J; bases unmatched to any gene: 8. The CDR3 totals 15 residues. DNA for the CDR3: TGTGCCAGCAGCACCGGGGACAGGGACGGTGAAAAACTGTTTTTT. Protein sequence: CASSTGDRDGEKLFF.

The genes are TRBV29-1 and TRBJ2-5; D gene ambiguous. V lost 4 bases and J 5 bases, leaving 11 bases between the germline ends. The CDR3 runs 12 residues. CDR1 and CDR2 from the germline V gene are SQVTM and ANQGSEA. The CDR3 loop is CSVVTKFETQYF. CDR3 DNA: TGCAGCGTTGTCACGAAATTTGAGACCCAGTACTTC.

This chain connects TRBV11-2 to TRBJ1-2; 7 bases line up with TRBD1. Trimming at V came to 4 bases and at J to 8 bases, leaving 13 bases not matched to a gene. Germline V gene lookup returns CDR1 SGHAT and CDR2 FQNNGV. This CDR3 contains 15 residues. In DNA form, the CDR3 reads TGTGCCAGCAGCTCCGTGAGGGGGCTCGTCTACGGCTACACCTTC. Its translation is CASSSVRGLVYGYTF.

Here the CDR3 reads CSAIKGGPYGYTF. Written as DNA, the CDR3 is TGCAGTGCTATCAAAGGGGGGCCCTATGGCTACACCTTC. The J gene is TRBJ1-2, the V gene TRBV20-1; the D gene is possibly TRBD1 (6 bases). CDR1 DFQATT and CDR2 SNEGSKA come from the germline V gene (reference sequence). The CDR3 is made up of 13 amino acids. Trimming left V 4 bases short and J 4 bases short, with 13 bases between.

As concerns this clonotype: The junction does not match germline at one end; this may be a read error. The J gene is TRBJ1-2, the V gene TRBV7-9; TRBD1 might be the D (5 bases). The CDR3 consists of 13 residues. In germline, CDR1 is SEHNR, CDR2 FQNEAQ (reference sequence). Written as DNA, the CDR3 is TGTGCCAACAGCGCCAGGGCTGGTTATGGCTACACCTTC. It codes for CANSARAGYGYTF.

A few counts support this clonotype. V gene TRBV6-6 combines with J gene TRBJ2-7; D is unclear. CDR3 length: 17 residues. Germline CDR1 MNHNY, CDR2 SVGAGI (reference sequence). Trimming took off 0 bases at V and 1 base at J, with 16 bases between the two ends. CDR3 region: CASSYSIQRSRSYEQYF. CDR3 DNA: TGTGCCAGCAGTTACTCGATACAACGATCTCGATCCTACGAGCAGTACTTC.

The rearrangement links TRBV5-1 to TRBJ2-4; D not certain. The CDR3 totals 12 residues. Per the germline V gene, CDR1 is SGHRS and CDR2 is YFSETQ. V shed 4 bases and J shed 13 bases, with 15 bases lying between them. For the CDR3, the DNA is TGCGCCAGCAGCAACCCCCCGGACCCCCAGTACTTC. Encoded protein: CASSNPPDPQYF. The full variable domain, its missing parts supplied by reference TRBV5-1 and TRBJ2-4, is KAGVTQTPRYLIKTRGQQVTLSCSPISGHRSVSWYQQTPGQGLQFLFEYFSETQRNKGNFPGRFSGRQFSNSRSEMNVSTLELGDSALYLCASSNPPDPQYFGAGTRLSVL.

The V call is TRBV30, the J call TRBJ2-1, with TRBD2 identical over 8 bases. V lost 0 bases and J lost 8; bases outside the gene matches: 6. CDR3 length equals 14 residues. Germline CDR1 GTSNPN, CDR2 SVGIG (reference sequence). CDR3 nucleotides: TGTGCCTGGAGTGTACGGGTCGGGAGGGATGAGCAGTTCTTC. Residues: CAWSVRVGRDEQFF.

This clonotype appeared a few times. The chain recombines TRBV28 with TRBJ1-5, with 7 nucleotides matching TRBD1. V trimming: 3 bases; J trimming: 0 bases; junction bases outside the gene matches: 8. Germline V gene data show CDR1 as MDHEN and CDR2 as SYDVKM. This CDR3 is built from 17 residues. The chain's CDR3 is CASSFLEGAYSNQPQHF. The CDR3, as DNA: TGTGCCAGCAGTTTTCTCGAGGGGGCGTATAGCAATCAGCCCCAGCATTTT. The whole variable domain, filled in from reference TRBV28 and TRBJ1-5, reads DVKVTQSSRYLVKRTGEKVFLECVQDMDHENMFWYRQDPGLGLRLIYFSYDVKMKEKGDIPEGYSVSREKKERFSLILESASTNQTSMYLCASSFLEGAYSNQPQHFGDGTRLSIL.